A selection of T cell receptor beta chains follows, all from one sample in a study of regulatory T cells in long-lasting Graves disease. Via MiXCR, TCRdb re-called the multiplex PCR reads, giving one row per CDR3 protein. The sample comprises about 540,000 distinct CDR3 sequences, 13% of which are singletons, and about 9.1% rests with the top ten. These same records also appear under a second study, on T cells in Graves' hyperthyroidism and ophthalmopathy.

The source was peripheral blood mononuclear cells (PBMCs), collected at new diagnosis, from a patient treated with antithyroid drugs. All receptors derive from a man aged 25-40 years with Graves disease. Each CDR3 is given with its conserved first and last residue. The D gene is left open where the match is weak. Some rows mark clone size as missing; the rest say once, few, many or name a class of expanded clone.

>TRBJ2-1|-|TRBV9|-
TGTGCCAGCAGCGTAGGGGGGGAATGGGAGCAGTTCTTC
CASSVGGEWEQFF
>TRBJ2-1|-|TRBV20-1|many
TGCAGTGCTAGAGATGGGAAGGGCTCCTACAATGAGCAGTTCTTC
CSARDGKGSYNEQFF
>TRBJ1-1|TRBD1|TRBV12-3/TRBV12-4|many
TGTGCCAGCAGCACCTGGGACAGGGGGGGAACTGAAGCTTTCTTT
CASSTWDRGGTEAFF
>TRBJ2-1|-|TRBV25-1|many
TGTGCCAGCAGTGAAATAGTGGGGGGCCGTATATACAATGAGCAGTTCTTC
CASSEIVGGRIYNEQFF
>TRBJ1-2|-|TRBV29-1|few
TGCAGCGGCGCATTAACGGGTGGCTACACCTTC
CSGALTGGYTF
>TRBJ1-2|-|TRBV12-5|many
TGTGCTAGTGCCGACCGGGGTAACTATGGCTACACCTTC
CASADRGNYGYTF
>TRBJ2-7|-|TRBV7-9|many
TGTGCCACCTCAGCGGCCCCTCTACAACCGCGCGAGCAGTACTTC
CATSAAPLQPREQYF
>TRBJ2-7|TRBD2|TRBV4-2|once
TGTGCCAGCAGCCAAGAACTAGCGGGCTTGAGCTCCTACGAGCAGTACTTC
CASSQELAGLSSYEQYF
>TRBJ2-2|-|TRBV5-1|-
TGCGCCAGCACCCCGGGGAGGATTACCGGGGAGCTGTTTTTT
CASTPGRITGELFF
>TRBJ1-6|-|TRBV6-1|few
TGTGCCAGCACGGGACCCAGCTTGTATAATTCACCCCTCCACTTT
CASTGPSLYNSPLHF
>TRBJ2-5|TRBD2|TRBV5-8|many
TGTGCCAGCAGCCCCGGGACTAGCGGTAACCAAGAGACCCAGTACTTC
CASSPGTSGNQETQYF
>TRBJ1-2|-|TRBV5-1|many
TGCGCCAGCAGCCGGGAGGAATATGGCTACACCTTC
CASSREEYGYTF
>TRBJ1-1|-|TRBV11-2|many
TGTGCCAGCAGCCTTACAGATACCACTGAAGCTTTCTTT
CASSLTDTTEAFF
>TRBJ2-3|TRBD2|TRBV29-1|many
TGCAGCGGCTGGCGGGAGAGCACAGATACGCAGTATTTT
CSGWRESTDTQYF
>TRBJ1-1|-|TRBV7-2|many
TGTGCCAGCCACTTAGGGCCTTTGAACACTGAAGCTTTCTTT
CASHLGPLNTEAFF
>TRBJ1-5|-|TRBV27|many
TGTGCCAGCAGTTCGACGGTCAATCAGCCCCAGCATTTT
CASSSTVNQPQHF
>TRBJ2-2|-|TRBV24-1|many
TGTGCCACCAGTGATTTGGGCCAGCGCGAGCTGTTTTTT
CATSDLGQRELFF
>TRBJ2-3|-|TRBV20-1|-
TGCAGTGCTAGACCGACGGGGCTCACAGATACGCAGTATTTT
CSARPTGLTDTQYF
>TRBJ2-7|-|TRBV2|many
TGTGCCAGCAGTGAGTCCAGCGGACTATATTACGAGCAGTACTTC
CASSESSGLYYEQYF
>TRBJ2-7|-|TRBV2|many
TGTGCCAGCAGTGTGGGACTCACCTACGAGCAGTACTTC
CASSVGLTYEQYF
>TRBJ2-2|TRBD2|TRBV5-4|-
TGTGCCAGCAGCTTGGAGGGACTAGTGAACCCAATTAACACCGGGGAGCTGTTTTTT
CASSLEGLVNPINTGELFF
>TRBJ2-5|TRBD1|TRBV6-1|few
TGTGCCAGCGTCATACAGGGGGCGCGCGTGGAGACCCAGTACTTC
CASVIQGARVETQYF
>TRBJ2-1|-|TRBV11-1|many
TGTGCCAGCAGCAGGGGGGAAGCGGGGCACAATGAGCAGTTCTTC
CASSRGEAGHNEQFF
>TRBJ1-1|-|TRBV5-1|many
TGCGCCAGCAGCTTGGGAGGGGTAATGAACACTGAAGCTTTCTTT
CASSLGGVMNTEAFF
>TRBJ1-4|TRBD1|TRBV27|many
TGTGCCAGCAGTTTAATGGGACAGGGGGATGAAAAACTGTTTTTT
CASSLMGQGDEKLFF
>TRBJ2-7|-|TRBV13|many
TGTGCCAGCAGCTCGGGACCGGGACCGGAGTATGCCGAGCAGTACTTC
CASSSGPGPEYAEQYF
>TRBJ2-3|-|TRBV14|many
TGTGCCAGCAGCCAAGTCGCGGCAGCATACACGCAGTATTTT
CASSQVAAAYTQYF
>TRBJ2-3|-|TRBV7-3|many
TGTGCCAGCAGCTCCGGGAGTCGTTGGGATACGCAGTATTTT
CASSSGSRWDTQYF
>TRBJ2-7|TRBD2|TRBV7-9|many
TGTGCCAGCAGCCCGTGGGAGGGCGAGCAGTACTTC
CASSPWEGEQYF
>TRBJ1-1|-|TRBV7-9|many
TGTGCCAGCAGCTCGAGCCAGGGGAGAAACACTGAAGCTTTCTTT
CASSSSQGRNTEAFF
>TRBJ2-7|TRBD2|TRBV24-1|-
TGTGCCACCAGTGATTCGAGGGGAGGGCCCTACGAGCAGTACTTC
CATSDSRGGPYEQYF
>TRBJ2-1|-|TRBV5-4|-
TGTGCTCAAAGTCAGGGTCATGAGCAGTTCTTC
CAQSQGHEQFF
>TRBJ2-3|-|TRBV20-1|-
TGCGGTGCTCGGGACCGACGGGGACTGAGCACAGATACGCAGTATTTT
CGARDRRGLSTDTQYF
>TRBJ2-5|-|TRBV28|few
TGTGCCAGCAGTTTTTCCGGCGGCCCGGAGACCCAGTACTTC
CASSFSGGPETQYF
>TRBJ1-1|-|TRBV19|many
TGTGCCAGTAGGGTGACAGGACTGAACACTGAAGCTTTCTTT
CASRVTGLNTEAFF
>TRBJ2-7|TRBD1|TRBV25-1|many
TGTGCCAGCAGTGACCCCCCTACAGGGGCGGTAAACGAGCAGTACTTC
CASSDPPTGAVNEQYF
>TRBJ2-7|-|TRBV9|few
TGTGCCAGCAGCGTTGGAGGGATCTCCTACGAGCAGTACTTC
CASSVGGISYEQYF
>TRBJ2-2|-|TRBV28|many
TGTGCCAGCTGGCTGGGAGAACGGGCCGGGGAGCTGTTTTTT
CASWLGERAGELFF
>TRBJ2-7|-|TRBV5-4|-
TGTGCCAGCAGCTTGCTTCCGGGGCCGAGCTCCTACGAGCAGTACTTC
CASSLLPGPSSYEQYF
>TRBJ2-3|TRBD2|TRBV12-3/TRBV12-4|many
TGTGCCAGCAGTGAGTCTAGCGGGAGCACAGATACGCAGTATTTT
CASSESSGSTDTQYF
>TRBJ2-2|-|TRBV7-9|many
TGTGCCAGCAGCCCAGCCTGGGGATCTAAGAACACCGGGGAGCTGTTTTTT
CASSPAWGSKNTGELFF
>TRBJ2-5|-|TRBV6-2/TRBV6-3|many
TGTGCCAGCAGAGACTCTCGGGAGACCCAGTACTTC
CASRDSRETQYF
>TRBJ2-7|-|TRBV11-3|few
TGTGCCAGCAGCCAAGATCTTGTGGGGGTAGAGGACGAGCAGTACTTC
CASSQDLVGVEDEQYF
>TRBJ1-4|-|TRBV25-1|-
TGTGCCAGCAGTGACTACCCTCCCCGGGACCTACCGAATGGAAAACTGTTTTTT
CASSDYPPRDLPNGKLFF
>TRBJ2-3|-|TRBV30|few
TGTGCCTGGAGTGTAGAGGTAGAGCCAACCTCCACAGATACGCAGTATTTT
CAWSVEVEPTSTDTQYF
>TRBJ2-1|-|TRBV24-1|-
TGTGCCGCCCAGGGGAGTTCGTACAATGAGCAGTTCTTC
CAAQGSSYNEQFF
>TRBJ2-7|TRBD1|TRBV7-9|-
TGTGCCAGCAGCTCCGGCACTGACAGGGAGCCCTACGAGCAGTACTTC
CASSSGTDREPYEQYF
>TRBJ1-1|-|TRBV18|-
TGTGCCAGCTCATACCGGGACGGACGGAACACTGAAGCTTTCTTT
CASSYRDGRNTEAFF
>TRBJ1-2|-|TRBV27|many
TGTGCCAGCAGCCAATCGAGGGTCTATGGCTACACCTTC
CASSQSRVYGYTF
>TRBJ1-2|TRBD1|TRBV29-1|-
TGCAGCGTCCCTGACAGGGGTTATGGCTACACCTTC
CSVPDRGYGYTF
>TRBJ2-7|-|TRBV6-5|many
TGTGCCAGCAGTTACAGGGGTCGGTGGGAGGCGACCTACGAGCAGTACTTC
CASSYRGRWEATYEQYF
>TRBJ1-1|-|TRBV6-5|-
TGTGCCAGCAGTTCCCCCGCCAGAACGGGAAACGCGGCTGAAGCTTTCTTT
CASSSPARTGNAAEAFF
>TRBJ1-3|-|TRBV5-1|few
TGCGCCAGCAGCTTGGAGGCGCATCAGGCTGGAAACACCATATATTTT
CASSLEAHQAGNTIYF
>TRBJ1-1|TRBD1|TRBV29-1|many
TGCAGCGTTGCGGGGAACAGGGGAAGCACTGAAGCTTTCTTT
CSVAGNRGSTEAFF
>TRBJ2-7|-|TRBV5-1|many
TGCGCCAGCAGCTTGGCCGGTAGCGACAACGAGCAGTACTTC
CASSLAGSDNEQYF